This T cell receptor (beta chain) emerged from a study of shared clonotypes between healthy human individuals. Of note for this clone: What it binds is not known.

The length of the CDR3 is 15 residues. Trimming cost V 4 bases and J 3 bases, with 15 bases left between them. In germline, CDR1 is ENHRY, CDR2 SYGVKD. Study-level results: Among four donors, approximately 5% of naive CD4 clonotypes were found in common.

The repertoire was sequenced with immunoSEQ multiplex PCR; TCRdb's copy has only in-frame clones and lacks some. The sample has 2.3 million or so clones, just over 90% seen once. Nashville, Tennessee was home to all donors, who were Caucasian adults. The sequenced sample consisted of naive CD4+ T cells from PBMCs. Subset meaning: CD45RA+ positively selected. This clonotype originated in a man between 18 and 29 years old in good health. Some clones in this sample may be carry-over from other donors' samples. The V gene is TRBV10-3, the J gene TRBJ1-1; TRBD1 might be the D (6 bases). The CDR3 DNA follows: TGTGCCATCAGTGGTACAGGGAGGTTGGACACTGAAGCTTTCTTT. Translation gives CAISGTGRLDTEAFF.